This entry lists 18 T cell receptor beta chains sequenced from one sample in a study of T cell responses to AZD1222 COVID-19 vaccine. Method: immunoSEQ multiplex PCR; TCRdb's copy keeps in-frame clones and lacks some. The sample has 110,000 or so clones; roughly nine tenths are singletons. Sequenced here: peripheral blood, sampled 28 days after the second AZD1222 dose. These receptors all come from an adult who received the AZD1222 COVID-19 vaccine.

This chain links TRBV21-1 with TRBJ2-1; the D call of TRBD1 is as the table states it, not checked on the DNA. TRBV21-1 is annotated as a pseudogene. The CDR3 consists of 16 residues. DNA for the CDR3: TGTGCCAGCGACAACGCCCCTCGACAGGGAAGCGATGAGCAGTTCTTC. Amino acids: CASDNAPRQGSDEQFF.

The chain employs TRBV2 and TRBJ2-7; no clear D gene. In germline, CDR1 is SNHLY, CDR2 FYNNEI. The length of the CDR3 is 13 residues. The ends were cut back, 2 bases at V and 2 bases at J, with 7 bases in the middle. CDR3 in amino acids: CASSEWEAYEQYF. CDR3 coding DNA: TGTGCCAGCAGTGAATGGGAAGCCTACGAGCAGTACTTC.

Here the CDR3 reads CASSPSRGDTQYF. The CDR3, as DNA: TGTGCCAGCAGTCCCAGCCGGGGAGATACGCAGTATTTT. The J gene is TRBJ2-3, the V gene TRBV12-3 or TRBV12-4; D possibly corresponds to TRBD2 (5 bases). The CDR3 covers 13 residues. V lost 5 bases and J lost 5, with 11 bases in between.

A remark on this clone: The same CDR3 arises from other DNA sequences in this sample as well. The rearrangement links TRBV28 to TRBJ1-4; D may be TRBD1 (5 bases). The V gene lost 2 bases and the J gene lost 1 base, with 5 bases spanning the gap. Germline V lookup: CDR1 MDHEN, CDR2 SYDVKM. This CDR3 comprises 14 residues. CDR3 sequence: CASSLGGTNEKLFF. As DNA, the CDR3 is TGTGCCAGCAGTTTAGGGGGAACTAATGAAAAACTGTTTTTT.

This rearrangement joins TRBV30 to TRBJ1-5, with D maybe TRBD1 (6 bases). This CDR3 is 15 amino acids long. The germline V gene has CDR1 GTSNPN and CDR2 SVGIG (reference sequence). V was shortened by 2 bases and J by 7 bases, with 18 bases between the two germline ends. CDR3 protein: CAWSSGDIIGQPQHF. CDR3 DNA: TGTGCCTGGAGTAGTGGGGACATTATAGGGCAGCCCCAGCATTTT.

The chain carries TRBV7-3 and TRBJ2-1; 11 nucleotides agree with TRBD2. Germline values: CDR1 SGHTA, CDR2 FQGTGA. The trim removed 5 bases at V and 4 bases at J, leaving 4 bases unmatched. The CDR3 runs 15 residues. The CDR3 DNA is TGTGCCAGCAGCCCCAGACTAGCGGGGTACAATGAGCAGTTCTTC. Its translation: CASSPRLAGYNEQFF.

The chain employs TRBV20-1 and TRBJ1-2; no clear D gene. Trimming left V 1 base short and J 4 bases short, with 1 base between. Germline V gene sequence: CDR1 DFQATT, CDR2 SNEGSKA (reference sequence). This CDR3 contains 10 residues. The CDR3 DNA reads TGCAGTGCTAGAGTCTATGGCTACACCTTC. It translates to CSARVYGYTF.

CDR3: CASSLLRNTQYF. CDR3 nucleotide sequence: TGTGCCAGCAGTTTATTGAGGAATACGCAGTATTTT. The rearrangement uses TRBV28 and TRBJ2-3, with D hard to call. V lost 1 base to trimming and J lost 7 bases, with 6 bases between them. The CDR3 is made up of 12 amino acids. Germline V lookup: CDR1 MDHEN, CDR2 SYDVKM.

The chain's CDR3 is CASSLYGGPNTEAFF. In DNA, the CDR3 is TGTGCCAGCAGCCTGTATGGGGGGCCGAACACTGAAGCTTTCTTT. This chain links TRBV7-3 with TRBJ1-1, with D maybe TRBD1 (6 bases). Germline V lookup: CDR1 SGHTA, CDR2 FQGTGA. This CDR3 has 15 residues. The V end lost 5 bases, the J end lost 1 base, and 14 bases lay between the germline ends.

CDR3 sequence reads: CASSEAQGAIEQYF. The CDR3 DNA sequence: TGTGCCAGCAGTGAAGCGCAGGGGGCAATCGAGCAGTACTTC. The V call is TRBV6-1, the J call TRBJ2-7, with TRBD1 matching 8 bases. Per germline, CDR1 MNHNS and CDR2 SASEGT. The CDR3 is 14 residues long. Losses at the gene ends were 0 bases for V and 6 bases for J; bases not matched to a gene: 4.

The CDR3 reads CASSSQGSPQHF. The DNA for the CDR3 is TGTGCCAGCAGTTCACAGGGGTCGCCCCAGCATTTT. V gene TRBV28 combines with J gene TRBJ1-5; TRBD1 matches 7 bases. Germline V gene sequence: CDR1 MDHEN, CDR2 SYDVKM. The CDR3 contains 12 residues. V dropped 4 bases and J dropped 9; count of bases not matched to a gene: 3.

The rearrangement joins TRBV6-1 to TRBJ2-7; no clear D gene. Germline V gene lookup returns CDR1 MNHNS and CDR2 SASEGT. Trimming took off 3 bases at V and 6 bases at J, with 9 bases between the two ends. The CDR3 is made up of 12 amino acids. CDR3 protein: CASSEMVAEQYF. In DNA, the CDR3 is TGTGCCAGCAGTGAGATGGTGGCCGAGCAGTACTTC.

The chain carries TRBV27 and TRBJ2-3; D call uncertain. The germline V gene has CDR1 MNHEY and CDR2 SMNVEV (reference sequence). Trimming removed 2 bases from V and 2 bases from J, with 8 bases in between. The CDR3 loop spans 14 amino acids. The CDR3 bases are TGTGCCAGCAGTTTACTGGACCCCACAGATACGCAGTATTTT. Translating it yields CASSLLDPTDTQYF.

V is TRBV5-5 and J is TRBJ2-3; D not resolved. There are 15 residues in the CDR3. Trimming removed 2 bases from V and 1 base from J, with 11 bases in between. Germline loops: CDR1 SGHKS, CDR2 YYEKEE (reference sequence). This CDR3 is CASSFTSLGTDTQYF. The CDR3 DNA reads TGTGCCAGCAGCTTCACGTCCTTGGGCACAGATACGCAGTATTTT.

V is TRBV6-5 and J is TRBJ1-2; 7 bases fit TRBD1. The CDR3 contains 14 residues. Germline CDR1 reads MNHEY; CDR2 reads SVGAGI. V shed 5 bases, J shed 5 bases, and the junction held 8 bases outside the gene matches. The CDR3 is CASSIRQGGYGYTF. DNA for the CDR3: TGTGCCAGCAGTATACGACAGGGTGGTTATGGCTACACCTTC.

V and J are TRBV7-3 and TRBJ2-2; 8 nucleotides align to TRBD2. The CDR3 totals 16 residues. Losses at the gene ends were 1 base for V and 0 bases for J; bases not matched to a gene: 1. Looked up from germline, CDR1 is SGHTA and CDR2 is FQGTGA. This CDR3 is CASSLSSGTNTGELFF. The CDR3 region has the DNA TGTGCCAGCAGCTTAAGTAGCGGGACGAACACCGGGGAGCTGTTTTTT.

This chain uses TRBV5-1 with TRBJ2-7, with D possibly TRBD1 on 6 matching bases. CDR3 length: 17 residues. Trimming took 0 bases from V and 2 from J, leaving 18 bases between them. CDR1 is SGHRS and CDR2 is YFSETQ in the germline V gene. CDR3 in DNA: TGCGCCAGCAGCTTGGGGGAATTGGGGGACACTGCCTACGAGCAGTACTTC. This codes for CASSLGELGDTAYEQYF.

The chain carries TRBV5-6 and TRBJ2-3; 8 bases agree with TRBD1. Trimming at V came to 1 base and at J to 6 bases, leaving 7 bases not matched to a gene. Germline V gene data show CDR1 as SGHDT and CDR2 as YYEEEE. The CDR3 has 15 amino acids. The CDR3, as DNA: TGTGCCAGCAGCTTGACGCAGGGGGCCCGGGATACGCAGTATTTT. Translating it yields CASSLTQGARDTQYF. Full variable domain (rest looked up from reference TRBV5-6 and TRBJ2-3): DAGVTQSPTHLIKTRGQQVTLRCSPKSGHDTVSWYQQALGQGPQFIFQYYEEEERQRGNFPDRFSGHQFPNYSSELNVNALLLGDSALYLCASSLTQGARDTQYFGPGTRLTVL.